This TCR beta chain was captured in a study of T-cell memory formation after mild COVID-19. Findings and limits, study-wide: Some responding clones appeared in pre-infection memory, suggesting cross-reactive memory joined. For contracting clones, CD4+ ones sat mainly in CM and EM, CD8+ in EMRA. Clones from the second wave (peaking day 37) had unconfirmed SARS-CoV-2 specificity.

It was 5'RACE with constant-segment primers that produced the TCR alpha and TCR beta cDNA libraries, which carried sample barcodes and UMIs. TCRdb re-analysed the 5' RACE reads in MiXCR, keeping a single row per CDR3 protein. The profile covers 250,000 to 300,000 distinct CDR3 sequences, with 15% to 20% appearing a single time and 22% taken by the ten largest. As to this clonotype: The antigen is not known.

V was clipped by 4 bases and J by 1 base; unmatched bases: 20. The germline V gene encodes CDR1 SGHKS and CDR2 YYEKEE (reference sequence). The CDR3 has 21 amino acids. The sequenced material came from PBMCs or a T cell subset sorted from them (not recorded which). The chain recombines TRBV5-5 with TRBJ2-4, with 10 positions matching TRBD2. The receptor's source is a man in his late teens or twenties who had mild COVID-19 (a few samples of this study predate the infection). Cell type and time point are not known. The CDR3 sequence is CASSPWALLAGVPDAKNIQYF. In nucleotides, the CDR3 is TGTGCCAGCAGCCCGTGGGCGCTTCTAGCGGGGGTCCCGGATGCCAAAAACATTCAGTACTTC.